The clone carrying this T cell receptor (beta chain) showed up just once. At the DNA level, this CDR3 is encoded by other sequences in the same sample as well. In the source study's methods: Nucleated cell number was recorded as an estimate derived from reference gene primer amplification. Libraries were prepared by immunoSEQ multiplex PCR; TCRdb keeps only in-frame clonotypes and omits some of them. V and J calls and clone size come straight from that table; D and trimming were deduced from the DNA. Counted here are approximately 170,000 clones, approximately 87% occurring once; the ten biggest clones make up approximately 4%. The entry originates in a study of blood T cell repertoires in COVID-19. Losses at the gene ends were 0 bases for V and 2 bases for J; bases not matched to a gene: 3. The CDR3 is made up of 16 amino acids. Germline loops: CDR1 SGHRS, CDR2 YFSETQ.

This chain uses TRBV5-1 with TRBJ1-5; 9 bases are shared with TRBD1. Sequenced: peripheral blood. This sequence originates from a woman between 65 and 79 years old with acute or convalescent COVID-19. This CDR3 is CASSLGTGGGNQPQHF. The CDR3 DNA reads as TGCGCCAGCAGCTTGGGTACAGGGGGCGGCAATCAGCCCCAGCATTTT.